Listed below are T cell receptor beta chains from one sample, sequenced in a study of shared T cell receptors in the human thymus. The repertoire was sequenced with immunoSEQ multiplex PCR; TCRdb's copy has only in-frame clones and lacks some. The data show approximately 730,000 clones, 70% to 90% seen once. The same sample was also used in a study of human thymus T cells.

The source material was thymocytes. The receptors shown here come from a girl less than two years old with a congenital heart defect. The CDR3 runs from the conserved cysteine through the conserved F or W. A D gene is named only where the DNA matches it firmly. Expanded clones get a size class; other rows say once, few or many, or leave the size out.

j_call	v_call	clone_size	d_call	cdr3_nt	cdr3_aa
TRBJ2-3	TRBV29-1	NA	TRBD2	TGCAGCGTTGTCCAAGCGGGGGGGCAGAGCACAGATACGCAGTATTTT	CSVVQAGGQSTDTQYF
TRBJ2-7	TRBV7-9	NA	NA	TGTGCCAGCAGCTTTTGTAATTCGACAGCCTACGAGCAGTACTTC	CASSFCNSTAYEQYF
TRBJ1-2	TRBV6-1	NA	NA	TGTGCCAGCAGTGAAGCGAGGTTCAGGGGAAGGGGGTCCCGTCCTGGCTTCTATGGCTACACCTTC	CASSEARFRGRGSRPGFYGYTF
TRBJ1-2	TRBV6-5	NA	TRBD1	TGTGCCAGCAGTTACTCAAGGGGGCATGGCTACACCTTC	CASSYSRGHGYTF
TRBJ2-3	TRBV6-1	NA	TRBD1	TGTGCCAGCAGTGAGGCCGCACCGACAGGGGACACAGATACGCAGTATTTT	CASSEAAPTGDTDTQYF
TRBJ2-7	TRBV6-5	NA	NA	TGTGCCAGCAGGTATCATGGACAAACCTACGAGCAGTACTTC	CASRYHGQTYEQYF
TRBJ1-6	TRBV27	few	TRBD1	TGTGCCAGCAGTTTAAGGGGGCTGCCTCACTCCTATAATTCCCCCCTCCACTTT	CASSLRGLPHSYNSPLHF
TRBJ2-1	TRBV28	NA	TRBD2	TGTGCCAGCAGTTTACAGTCTAGCGGGGACAATGAGCAGTTCTTC	CASSLQSSGDNEQFF
TRBJ2-6	TRBV5-1	NA	NA	TGCGCCAGCAGCTTGGGACAAAATTTCTCTGGGGCCAACGTCCTGACTTTC	CASSLGQNFSGANVLTF
TRBJ1-2	TRBV5-6	NA	NA	TGTGCCAGCAGCTTGTTAGAAACCTGCTATGGCTACACCTTC	CASSLLETCYGYTF
TRBJ1-4	TRBV7-9	NA	NA	TGTGCCAGCAGCTTCAGACTAGCAACTAATGAAAAACTGTTTTTT	CASSFRLATNEKLFF
TRBJ1-3	TRBV18	NA	NA	TGTGCCAGCTCAACCCGCAGGTCTGGAAACACCATATATTTT	CASSTRRSGNTIYF
TRBJ1-2	TRBV6-6	few	NA	TGTGCCAGCAGTTATCCAGATGGCTACACCTTC	CASSYPDGYTF
TRBJ1-1	TRBV9	once	NA	TGTGCCAGCAGCATACAACCGAACACTGAAGCTTTCTTT	CASSIQPNTEAFF
TRBJ2-5	TRBV19	NA	TRBD2	TGTGCCAGTAAGGGTTGGCGGGGGGCCCCCCCCAACCAAGAGACCCAGTACTTC	CASKGWRGAPPNQETQYF
TRBJ1-4	TRBV6-6	NA	NA	TGTGCCAGCGGGGCAAGGGCACACGGGGGGGAAAAACTGTTTTTT	CASGARAHGGEKLFF
TRBJ2-2	TRBV4-1	NA	NA	TGCGCCAGCAGCCAGGACAGACCGAACACCGGGGAGCTGTTTTTT	CASSQDRPNTGELFF
TRBJ2-5	TRBV5-4	NA	NA	TGTGCCAGCACCTACGACAGGGCGGGGGAGACCCAGTACTTC	CASTYDRAGETQYF
TRBJ1-5	TRBV5-4	NA	TRBD1	TGTGCCAGCAGCCCCCCCCTCGAGGACAGGGTTGATCAGCCCCAGCATTTT	CASSPPLEDRVDQPQHF
TRBJ1-4	TRBV10-2	few	NA	TGCGCCAGCAAACCAGACAGTTCGAAGGAAAAACTGTTTTTT	CASKPDSSKEKLFF
TRBJ1-3	TRBV4-3	NA	NA	TGCGCCAGCAGCCAGCATGAACAGGGAAACACCATATATTTT	CASSQHEQGNTIYF
TRBJ2-7	TRBV19	NA	TRBD1	TGTGCCAGTAGCCAGGGACAGGGCTACTACTACGAGCAGTACTTC	CASSQGQGYYYEQYF
TRBJ1-1	TRBV30	NA	NA	TGTGCCTGGAGGAACTCTCAGGGACTCGACATGAACACTGAAGCTTTCTTT	CAWRNSQGLDMNTEAFF
TRBJ2-7	TRBV6-1	few	NA	TGTGCCAGCAGCCGATCACGTCAGGAGCAGTACTTC	CASSRSRQEQYF
TRBJ2-1	TRBV9	NA	NA	TGTGCCAGCACCCGGCGAGGCGGGGACCCATACAATGAGCAGTTCTTC	CASTRRGGDPYNEQFF
TRBJ1-2	TRBV7-6	NA	TRBD1	TGTGCCAGCAGCTTATTCGACGGGACAGGGGGTGCCCATTATGGCTACACCTTC	CASSLFDGTGGAHYGYTF
TRBJ1-4	TRBV9	NA	NA	TGTGCCAGCAGCCCTTTTGGGAGCACGGATGAAAAACTGTTTTTT	CASSPFGSTDEKLFF
TRBJ1-6	TRBV6-1	NA	TRBD1	TGTGCCAGCAGTGAAGCGGTGCGACAGGGAAGAAATTCACCCCTCCACTTT	CASSEAVRQGRNSPLHF
TRBJ1-4	TRBV28	once	NA	TGTGCCAGCACAACAGGGTTGGGGAATGAAAAACTGTTTTTT	CASTTGLGNEKLFF
TRBJ2-1	TRBV27	NA	TRBD1	TGTGCCAGCAGCCACCGGGACAGGGGCAACAATGAGCAGTTCTTC	CASSHRDRGNNEQFF
TRBJ2-3	TRBV4-1	NA	NA	TGCGCCAGCAGCCAAGACGGGAGCGGGCGCACAGATACGCAGTATTTT	CASSQDGSGRTDTQYF
TRBJ2-1	TRBV7-8	NA	TRBD2	TGTGCCAGCAGCCTTCCCAGGACTAGCGGGGGGGCCCATGAGCAGTTCTTC	CASSLPRTSGGAHEQFF
TRBJ2-3	TRBV7-6	NA	NA	TGTGCCAGCAGCGCCGGGGTTAGCGGACACACAGATACGCAGTATTTT	CASSAGVSGHTDTQYF
TRBJ2-5	TRBV28	NA	NA	TGTGCCAGCAGTCTGGACAGTTTAGAGACCCAGTACTTC	CASSLDSLETQYF
TRBJ1-1	TRBV6-5	NA	NA	TGTGCCAGCAGGTTGCCTATGAACACTGAAGCTTTCTTT	CASRLPMNTEAFF
TRBJ2-7	TRBV6-6	NA	NA	TGTGCCAGCAGGGCCCTTGGACACCTAGGAACCTACGAGCAGTACTTC	CASRALGHLGTYEQYF
TRBJ1-2	TRBV30	once	TRBD1	TGTGCCTGGATAAGTCAGGGGGCATATGGCTACACCTTC	CAWISQGAYGYTF
TRBJ2-1	TRBV4-3	NA	TRBD1	TGCGCCAGCAGCCACCTAATTCCGGGACAGGGGAACAATGAGCAGTTCTTC	CASSHLIPGQGNNEQFF
TRBJ1-2	TRBV29-1	NA	TRBD1	TGCAGCGTTGAAGATTTCGGCGGCTACAGGGGACACTATGGCTACACCTTC	CSVEDFGGYRGHYGYTF
TRBJ1-2	TRBV4-1	NA	TRBD1	TGCGCCAGCAGCCTGCCGGGACAGGGGGCGGATAACTATGGCTACACCTTC	CASSLPGQGADNYGYTF
TRBJ1-5	TRBV28	NA	NA	TGTGCCAGCAGCCGAATTGCAGGGTTAAATCAGCCCCAGCATTTT	CASSRIAGLNQPQHF